This T cell receptor beta chain was captured by sequencing in a study of blood T cells in healthy people across ages. Whole-study findings and limits: Any changes in expanded clonotypes were possibly confounded, as donor CMV status remained unknown.

It was with a sample-barcoded 5' primer and a J-beta primer mix that a second PCR of about 7 to 12 cycles was run. TCRdb independently ran MiXCR on the 5' RACE reads; one entry per CDR3 protein. This table has fewer than 700,000 distinct CDR3 sequences, around 48% appearing once. The study recruited healthy Caucasian donors from Russia who were aged about 6 to 95. Per the germline V gene, CDR1 is PRHDT and CDR2 is FYEKMQ (reference sequence). This CDR3 is built from 14 residues. V lost 5 bases and J lost 2, with 12 bases in between. As to this clonotype: Its antigen is unidentified. A much larger clone sits a single nucleotide away, making a read error possible.

The chain links TRBV13 to TRBJ1-2; weak D call: TRBD1 (5 bases). The TCR sequence derives from a man at least 80 years old in good health. Specimen: blood. The CDR3 loop is CASSVGTGNYGYTF. CDR3 nucleotide sequence: TGTGCCAGCAGCGTGGGGACGGGGAACTATGGCTACACCTTC. The full variable domain, in which reference TRBV13 and TRBJ1-2 provide the parts outside the CDR3, is AAGVIQSPRHLIKEKRETATLKCYPIPRHDTVYWYQQGPGQDPQFLISFYEKMQSDKGSIPDRFSAQQFSDYHSELNMSSLELGDSALYFCASSVGTGNYGYTFGSGTRLTVV.